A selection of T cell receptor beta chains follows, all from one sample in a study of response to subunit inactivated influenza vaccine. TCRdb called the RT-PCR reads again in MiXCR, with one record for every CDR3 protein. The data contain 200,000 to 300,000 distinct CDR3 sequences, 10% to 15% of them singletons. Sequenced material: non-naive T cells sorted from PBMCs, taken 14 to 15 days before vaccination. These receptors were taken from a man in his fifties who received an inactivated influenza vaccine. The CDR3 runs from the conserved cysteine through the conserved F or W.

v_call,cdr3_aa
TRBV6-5,CASSSGPSSGNTIYF
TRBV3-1,CASSQGQLSGANVLTF
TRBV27,CPGAGAISSYNEQFF
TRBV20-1,CSALEDTQYF
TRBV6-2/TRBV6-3,CASNKQGGTEAFF
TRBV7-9,CASSLTSVQTNTEAFF
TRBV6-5,CASSYAAGKGNEKLFF
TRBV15,CATSRSFQETQYF
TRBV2,CASSEILEPTDTQYF
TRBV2,CASRMGLAGATDTQYF
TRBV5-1,CASSLGSGGGQPQHF
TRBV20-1,CSARATFPSGRGEQYF
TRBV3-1,CASSQGRQGSGNTIYF
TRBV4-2,CASSHATVREQYF
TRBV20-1,CSARPLAGDSSYEQYF